This entry is about one T cell receptor beta chain. This CDR3 is built from 14 residues. Germline V gives CDR1 SGHTA, CDR2 FQGTGA. Trimming took 5 bases from V and 5 from J, leaving 14 bases between them. This sample was included in a study of T cell changes during pregnancy in multiple sclerosis. TCRdb's copy holds only in-frame clones and misses some; the assay was immunoSEQ multiplex PCR. The sample shows around 70,000 clones, around nine tenths of them seen only once. The source material was peripheral blood, sampled in the second trimester of pregnancy. The V and J genes are TRBV7-3 and TRBJ2-3; D unclear. The sequence derives from a female donor in good health, enrolled as a control in a pregnancy study. The chain's CDR3 is CASSLTPAVDTQYF. The DNA of the CDR3 is TGTGCCAGCAGCCTGACTCCTGCCGTAGATACGCAGTATTTT.